The 15 T cell receptor beta chains given below trace back to one sample, sequenced in a study of Ad26.COV2.S vaccination and SARS-CoV-2 variants. Using immunoSEQ multiplex PCR, the repertoire was profiled, and TCRdb retains in-frame clones only, with some absent. Among 300,000 to 350,000 clones listed, about 86% were seen once. The treatment here: about 20 received Ad26.COV2.S at low or high dose, single or two shots; about 5 received placebo; per-sample allocation not given. Day 63 after the first vaccine or placebo injection was the time point for sampling. Sequencing used peripheral blood, obtained in a trial of Ad26.COV2.S vaccine versus placebo. The source is a person between 18 and 60 years old who received the Ad26.COV2.S COVID-19 vaccine or a placebo.

J is TRBJ1-1 and V is TRBV5-4; D may be TRBD1 (6 bases). The CDR3 covers 16 residues. Trimming removed 6 bases from V and 1 base from J, with 19 bases in between. CDR1 is SGHNT and CDR2 is YYREEE in the germline V gene (reference sequence). The CDR3 loop reads CASTALSGARNTEAFF. The CDR3 nucleotides are TGTGCCAGCACCGCCTTGTCGGGGGCTCGGAACACTGAAGCTTTCTTT.

The V and J genes are TRBV2 and TRBJ2-3; 7 bases align to TRBD1. The CDR3 extends over 13 amino acids. Germline trimming cut 7 bases from V and 4 bases from J; bases unmatched to any gene: 5. In germline, CDR1 is SNHLY, CDR2 FYNNEI. CDR3 DNA: TGTGCCAGCACGACAGGGATGGCAGATACGCAGTATTTT. This encodes CASTTGMADTQYF.

This chain links TRBV7-2 with TRBJ2-1, with 11 bases lining up with TRBD2. The CDR3 is 15 amino acids. Germline V lookup: CDR1 SGHTA, CDR2 FQGNSA. After removal of 2 bases from V and 6 bases from J, the junction contained 3 bases not matched to a gene. The CDR3 sequence: CASSLTSGGSNEQFF. CDR3 sequence (DNA): TGTGCCAGCAGCTTAACTAGCGGGGGTAGCAATGAGCAGTTCTTC. The full variable domain, completed using reference TRBV7-2 and TRBJ2-1, is GAGVSQSPSNKVTEKGKDVELRCDPISGHTALYWYRQSLGQGLEFLIYFQGNSAPDKSGLPSDRFSAERTGGSVSTLTIQRTQQEDSAVYLCASSLTSGGSNEQFFGPGTRLTVL.

The chain combines TRBV19 with TRBJ2-7; 7 bases are a match to TRBD2. CDR3 length equals 15 residues. V lost 4 bases, J lost 2 bases, and 8 bases stayed unmatched. Per the germline V gene, CDR1 is LNHDA and CDR2 is SQIVND (reference sequence). The CDR3 is CASSRGEGNTYEQYF. For the CDR3, the DNA is TGTGCCAGTAGTAGGGGGGAGGGAAATACCTACGAGCAGTACTTC.

J is TRBJ2-1 and V is TRBV20-1; D might be TRBD1 (5 bases). There are 11 residues in the CDR3. Looked up from germline, CDR1 is DFQATT and CDR2 is SNEGSKA (reference sequence). Trimming left V 3 bases short and J 13 bases short, with 13 bases between. The CDR3 here is CSASAAGIQFF. DNA of the CDR3: TGCAGTGCTAGTGCGGCAGGGATACAGTTCTTC.

The CDR3: CASRRTTGGSSYEQYF. In DNA form, the CDR3 reads TGTGCCAGCCGACGTACTACCGGAGGGAGCTCCTACGAGCAGTACTTC. The genes are TRBV27 and TRBJ2-7; D is perhaps TRBD2 (6 bases). The germline V and J ends were trimmed by 8 bases and 0 bases, with 20 bases remaining between them. The CDR3 spans 16 residues. Per the germline V gene, CDR1 is MNHEY and CDR2 is SMNVEV (reference sequence).

By share, this clone counts as medium-sized. The same CDR3 is also encoded by other DNA sequences in this sample. The chain joins TRBV7-8 to TRBJ2-7; TRBD1 is a possible D gene (6 bases). Germline CDR1 SGHVS, CDR2 FQNEAQ. V was shortened by 5 bases and J by 1 base, with 15 bases between the two germline ends. The CDR3 length is 15 residues. CDR3 region: CASSLHQGPSYEQYF. The CDR3 region has the DNA TGTGCCAGCAGCCTACATCAGGGGCCTTCCTACGAGCAGTACTTC.

The chain joins TRBV27 to TRBJ1-2, with a weak D call TRBD1 (6 bases). The V end lost 5 bases, the J end lost 5 bases, and 24 bases lay between the germline ends. This CDR3 is built from 17 residues. Per germline, CDR1 MNHEY and CDR2 SMNVEV (reference sequence). In DNA, the CDR3 is TGTGCCAGCAGTCCCAAGGCGAAGGGAACAGGGCTGTATGGCTACACCTTC. Amino acid sequence: CASSPKAKGTGLYGYTF.

In its sample, this clone was seen once. The gene calls are TRBV4-3 and TRBJ2-1; no definite D call. V lost 0 bases to trimming and J lost 0 bases, with 6 bases between them. CDR3 size: 15 residues. CDR1 and CDR2 (germline): LGHNA, YSLEER. DNA of the CDR3: TGCGCCAGCAGCCAAGACAGGAGCTCCTACAATGAGCAGTTCTTC. It specifies CASSQDRSSYNEQFF.

The rearrangement uses TRBV15 and TRBJ1-2; D possibly corresponds to TRBD1 (5 bases). The CDR3 loop spans 16 amino acids. Germline lookup yields CDR1 LNHNV and CDR2 YYDKDF (reference sequence). The V gene lost 0 bases and the J gene lost 5 bases, with 16 bases spanning the gap. As DNA, the CDR3 is TGTGCCACCAGCAGAGATCCCGGACAAAACCGGTATGGCTACACCTTC. This translates into CATSRDPGQNRYGYTF.

This sequence joins TRBV30 and TRBJ2-5; D is possibly TRBD1 or TRBD2 (5 bases each). Germline V gene sequence: CDR1 GTSNPN, CDR2 SVGIG (reference sequence). Trimming left V 3 bases short and J 3 bases short, with 5 bases between. The CDR3 totals 11 residues. The CDR3 sequence: CAWRGEETQYF. The CDR3 DNA reads TGTGCCTGGAGGGGGGAAGAGACCCAGTACTTC.

This clone was counted a single time. This chain joins TRBV6-5 and TRBJ1-6; possibly TRBD1 for D (6 bases). This CDR3 has 14 residues. Trimming cost V 8 bases and J 10 bases, with 18 bases left between them. Germline V CDR1 and CDR2: MNHEY, SVGAGI. CDR3 loop: CASLGGAQQSPLHF. CDR3 in DNA: TGTGCCAGCCTGGGGGGGGCCCAACAATCACCCCTCCACTTT.

Concerning this clone itself: With a much larger clone just one base away, this may be a read error. This chain links TRBV15 with TRBJ1-5, with D unresolved. Trimming shortened V by 0 bases and J by 5 bases, and 2 bases separated the two germline ends. CDR3 length equals 12 residues. Germline V gene data show CDR1 as LNHNV and CDR2 as YYDKDF (reference sequence). The CDR3 spells CATSRDYQPQHF. The CDR3 DNA follows: TGTGCCACCAGCAGAGATTATCAGCCCCAGCATTTT.

The V call is TRBV6-2 or TRBV6-3, the J call TRBJ1-1; the D gene is possibly TRBD1 (5 bases). Per germline, CDR1 MNHEY and CDR2 SVGEGT. The CDR3 totals 15 residues. V lost 6 bases and J 5 bases, leaving 19 bases between the germline ends. Here the CDR3 DNA reads TGTGCCAGCAGCCGGCCAGGGACTCGGGGGACTGAAGCTTTCTTT. This encodes CASSRPGTRGTEAFF.

V is TRBV7-3 and J is TRBJ2-4, with 9 bases aligning to TRBD1. J gave up 8 bases and V 0 bases, and 5 bases lay outside the gene matches. The CDR3 covers 15 residues. Germline values: CDR1 SGHTA, CDR2 FQGTGA. CDR3 nucleotide sequence: TGTGCCAGCAGCTTAACCGGGACAGGGAGATACATTCAGTACTTC. This gives the protein CASSLTGTGRYIQYF.